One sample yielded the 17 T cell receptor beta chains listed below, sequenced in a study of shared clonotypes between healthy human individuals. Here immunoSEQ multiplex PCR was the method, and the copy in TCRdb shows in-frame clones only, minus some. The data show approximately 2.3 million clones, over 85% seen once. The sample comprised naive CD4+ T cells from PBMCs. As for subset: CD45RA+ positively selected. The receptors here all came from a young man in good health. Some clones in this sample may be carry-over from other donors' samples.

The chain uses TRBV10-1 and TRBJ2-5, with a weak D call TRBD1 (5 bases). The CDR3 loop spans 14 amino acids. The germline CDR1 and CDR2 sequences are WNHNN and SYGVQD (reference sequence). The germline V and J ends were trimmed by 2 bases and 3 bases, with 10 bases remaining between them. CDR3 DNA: TGCGCCAGCAGTGAGGGGTCAGGGAAAGAGACCCAGTACTTC. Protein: CASSEGSGKETQYF.

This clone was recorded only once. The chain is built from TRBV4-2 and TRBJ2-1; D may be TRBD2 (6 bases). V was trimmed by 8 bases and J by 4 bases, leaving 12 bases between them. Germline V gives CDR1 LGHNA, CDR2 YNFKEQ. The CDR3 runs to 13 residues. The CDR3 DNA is TGTGCCAGCTCGGGAGTTACTTACAATGAGCAGTTCTTC. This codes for CASSGVTYNEQFF.

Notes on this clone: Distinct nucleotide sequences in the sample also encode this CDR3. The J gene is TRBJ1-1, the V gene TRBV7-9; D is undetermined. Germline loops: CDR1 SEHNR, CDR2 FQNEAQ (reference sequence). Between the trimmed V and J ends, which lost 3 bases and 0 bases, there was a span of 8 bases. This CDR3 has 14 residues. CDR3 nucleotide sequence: TGTGCCAGCAGCTTGGGCCAGCTGAACACTGAAGCTTTCTTT. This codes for CASSLGQLNTEAFF.

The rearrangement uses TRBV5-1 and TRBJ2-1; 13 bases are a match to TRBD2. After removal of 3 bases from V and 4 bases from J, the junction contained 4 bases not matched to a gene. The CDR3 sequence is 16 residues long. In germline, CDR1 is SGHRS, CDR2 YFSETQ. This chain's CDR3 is CASSSATSGRYNEQFF. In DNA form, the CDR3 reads TGCGCCAGCAGCTCGGCGACTAGCGGGAGGTACAATGAGCAGTTCTTC.

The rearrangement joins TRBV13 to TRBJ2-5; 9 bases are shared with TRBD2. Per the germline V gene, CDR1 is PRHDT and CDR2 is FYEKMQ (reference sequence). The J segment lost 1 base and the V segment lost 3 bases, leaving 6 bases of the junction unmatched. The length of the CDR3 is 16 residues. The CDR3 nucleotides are TGTGCCAGCAGCTTCCGGCTAGCGGGATCCCAAGAGACCCAGTACTTC. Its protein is CASSFRLAGSQETQYF. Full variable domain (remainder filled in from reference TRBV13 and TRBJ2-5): AAGVIQSPRHLIKEKRETATLKCYPIPRHDTVYWYQQGPGQDPQFLISFYEKMQSDKGSIPDRFSAQQFSDYHSELNMSSLELGDSALYFCASSFRLAGSQETQYFGPGTRLLVL.

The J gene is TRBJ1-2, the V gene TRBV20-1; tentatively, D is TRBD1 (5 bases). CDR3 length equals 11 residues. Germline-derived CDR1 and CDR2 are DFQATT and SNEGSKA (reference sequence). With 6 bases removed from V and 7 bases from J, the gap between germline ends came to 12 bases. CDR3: CSAWDRTGYTF. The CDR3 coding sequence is TGCAGTGCCTGGGACCGCACTGGCTACACCTTC.

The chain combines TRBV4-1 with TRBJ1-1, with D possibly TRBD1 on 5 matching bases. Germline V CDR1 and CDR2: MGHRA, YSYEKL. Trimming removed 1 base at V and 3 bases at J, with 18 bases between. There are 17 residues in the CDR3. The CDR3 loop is CASSQVVRGMGDTEAFF. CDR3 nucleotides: TGCGCCAGCAGCCAAGTTGTAAGGGGCATGGGGGACACTGAAGCTTTCTTT.

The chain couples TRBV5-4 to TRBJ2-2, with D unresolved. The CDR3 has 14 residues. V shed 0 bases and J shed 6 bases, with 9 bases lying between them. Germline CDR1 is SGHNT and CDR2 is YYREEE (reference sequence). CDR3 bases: TGTGCCAGCAGCTTGGGCCCCCCGGCCGGGGAGCTGTTTTTT. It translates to CASSLGPPAGELFF.

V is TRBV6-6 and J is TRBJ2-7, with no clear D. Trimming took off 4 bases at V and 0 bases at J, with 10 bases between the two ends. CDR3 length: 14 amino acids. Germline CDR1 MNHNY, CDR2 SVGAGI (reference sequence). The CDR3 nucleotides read TGTGCCAGCAGTTCCACGAGACCCTCCTACGAGCAGTACTTC. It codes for CASSSTRPSYEQYF.

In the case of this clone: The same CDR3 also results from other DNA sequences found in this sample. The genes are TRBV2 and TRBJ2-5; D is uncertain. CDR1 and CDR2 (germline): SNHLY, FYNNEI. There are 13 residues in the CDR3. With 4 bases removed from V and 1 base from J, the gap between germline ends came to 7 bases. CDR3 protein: CASSGEVQETQYF. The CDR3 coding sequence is TGTGCCAGCAGTGGGGAAGTCCAAGAGACCCAGTACTTC.

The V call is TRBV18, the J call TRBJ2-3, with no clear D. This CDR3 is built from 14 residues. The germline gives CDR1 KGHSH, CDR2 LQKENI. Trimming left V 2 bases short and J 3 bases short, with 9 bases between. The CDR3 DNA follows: TGTGCCAGCTCACCAACTATAGGAACAGATACGCAGTATTTT. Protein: CASSPTIGTDTQYF.

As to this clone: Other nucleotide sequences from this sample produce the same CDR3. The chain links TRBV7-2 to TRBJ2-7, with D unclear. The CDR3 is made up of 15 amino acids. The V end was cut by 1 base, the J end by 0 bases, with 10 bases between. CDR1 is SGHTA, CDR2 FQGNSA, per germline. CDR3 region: CASSLVFGSSYEQYF. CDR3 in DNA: TGTGCCAGCAGCTTAGTTTTTGGCAGCTCCTACGAGCAGTACTTC. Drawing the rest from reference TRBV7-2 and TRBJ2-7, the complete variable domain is GAGVSQSPSNKVTEKGKDVELRCDPISGHTALYWYRQSLGQGLEFLIYFQGNSAPDKSGLPSDRFSAERTGGSVSTLTIQRTQQEDSAVYLCASSLVFGSSYEQYFGPGTRLTVT.

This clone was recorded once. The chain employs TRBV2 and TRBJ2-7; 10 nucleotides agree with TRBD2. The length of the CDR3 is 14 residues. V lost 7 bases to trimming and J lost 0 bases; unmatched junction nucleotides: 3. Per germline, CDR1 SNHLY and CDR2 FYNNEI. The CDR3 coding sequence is TGTGCCAGCATAGCGGGAGGCAACTCCTACGAGCAGTACTTC. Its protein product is CASIAGGNSYEQYF.

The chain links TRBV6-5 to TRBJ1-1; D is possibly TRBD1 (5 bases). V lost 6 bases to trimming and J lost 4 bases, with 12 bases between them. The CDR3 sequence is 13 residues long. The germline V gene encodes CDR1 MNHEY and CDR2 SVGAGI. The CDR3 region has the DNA TGTGCCAGCAGATTGGGACGACGCACTGAAGCTTTCTTT. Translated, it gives CASRLGRRTEAFF.

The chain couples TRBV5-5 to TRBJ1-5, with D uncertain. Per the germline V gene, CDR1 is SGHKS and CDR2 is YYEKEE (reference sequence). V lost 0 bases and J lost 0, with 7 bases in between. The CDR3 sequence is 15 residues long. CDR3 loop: CASSLDSHSNQPQHF. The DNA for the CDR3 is TGTGCCAGCAGCTTGGACAGCCATAGCAATCAGCCCCAGCATTTT.

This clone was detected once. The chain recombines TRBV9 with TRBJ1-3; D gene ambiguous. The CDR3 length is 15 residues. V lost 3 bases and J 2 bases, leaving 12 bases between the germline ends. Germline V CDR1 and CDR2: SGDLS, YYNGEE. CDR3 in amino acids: CASSARTDPGNTIYF. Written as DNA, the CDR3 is TGTGCCAGCAGCGCCCGGACCGACCCTGGAAACACCATATATTTT.

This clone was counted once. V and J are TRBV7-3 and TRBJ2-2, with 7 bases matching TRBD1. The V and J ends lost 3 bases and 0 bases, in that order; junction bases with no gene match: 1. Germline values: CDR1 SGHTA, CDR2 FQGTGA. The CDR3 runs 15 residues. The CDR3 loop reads CASSLGQSNTGELFF. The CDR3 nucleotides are TGTGCCAGCAGCTTGGGACAGTCGAACACCGGGGAGCTGTTTTTT. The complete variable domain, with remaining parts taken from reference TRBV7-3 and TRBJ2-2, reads GAGVSQTPSNKVTEKGKYVELRCDPISGHTALYWYRQSLGQGPEFLIYFQGTGAADDSGLPNDRFFAVRPEGSVSTLKIQRTERGDSAVYLCASSLGQSNTGELFFGEGSRLTVL.